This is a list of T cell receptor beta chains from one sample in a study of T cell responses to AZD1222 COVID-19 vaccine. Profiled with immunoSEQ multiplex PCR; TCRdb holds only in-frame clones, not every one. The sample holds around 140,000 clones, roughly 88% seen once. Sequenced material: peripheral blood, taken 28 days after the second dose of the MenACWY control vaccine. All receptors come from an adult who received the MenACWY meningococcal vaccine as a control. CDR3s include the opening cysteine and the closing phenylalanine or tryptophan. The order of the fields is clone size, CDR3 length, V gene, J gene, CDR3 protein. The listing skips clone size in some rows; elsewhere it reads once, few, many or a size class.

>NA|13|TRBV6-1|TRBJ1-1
CASTDRKESEAFF
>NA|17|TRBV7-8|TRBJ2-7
CASSLGGTSESSYEQYF
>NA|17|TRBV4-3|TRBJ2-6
CASSQRSSQEGANVLTF
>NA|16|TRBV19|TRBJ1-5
CASSTLTMNNNQPQHF
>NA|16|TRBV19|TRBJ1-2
CASSPTRGGGGYGYTF
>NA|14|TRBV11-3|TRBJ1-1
CASSLGLAVTEAFF
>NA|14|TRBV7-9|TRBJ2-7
CASSLAAETNEQYF
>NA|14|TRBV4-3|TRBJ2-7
CASSQGAGAYEQYF
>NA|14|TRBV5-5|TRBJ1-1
CASSLVSVNTEAFF
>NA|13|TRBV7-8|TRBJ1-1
CASSSDINTEAFF
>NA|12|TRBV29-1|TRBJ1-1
CSVYRRTVEAFF
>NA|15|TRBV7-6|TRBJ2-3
CASSPTGLSTDTQYF
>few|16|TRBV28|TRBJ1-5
CASSSGDGISNQPQHF
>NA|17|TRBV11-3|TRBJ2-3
CASSLDRWGDSTDTQYF
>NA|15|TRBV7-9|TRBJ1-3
CASSDRGVSGNTIYF
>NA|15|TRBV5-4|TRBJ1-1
CASSAGQSMNTEAFF
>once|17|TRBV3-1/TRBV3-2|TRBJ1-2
CASSPGQGKNEDYGYTF
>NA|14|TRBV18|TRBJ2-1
CASSTNGGPNEQFF
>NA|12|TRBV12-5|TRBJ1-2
CASGTDDYGYTF
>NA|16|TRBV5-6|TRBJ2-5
CASSRWWRRTQETQYF
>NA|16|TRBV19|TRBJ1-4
CASSSQGRTTNEKLFF
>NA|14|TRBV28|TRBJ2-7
CASTQSGHLYEQYF